The 14 T cell receptor beta chains listed next were all sequenced from one sample in a study of cytomegalovirus exposure and HLA in healthy donors. Researchers ran the PCR with 60 Vbeta and 13 Jbeta primers. Clones were sequenced by immunoSEQ multiplex PCR, and TCRdb holds only the in-frame ones, with some missing. The sample records around 150,000 clones, approximately 80% being singletons. The sequencing input was PBMCs. The receptors shown here come from a middle-aged woman in good health and CMV-seronegative.

This chain joins TRBV5-1 and TRBJ1-4; 7 nucleotides match TRBD1. In germline, CDR1 is SGHRS, CDR2 YFSETQ. V trimming: 0 bases; J trimming: 8 bases; junction bases outside the gene matches: 13. The CDR3 is 17 residues long. In nucleotides, the CDR3 is TGCGCCAGCAGCTTGGGACAGGGAGGTTTCAGTAGGGAAAAACTGTTTTTT. Translated: CASSLGQGGFSREKLFF.

The CDR3 nucleotides are TGTGCCAGCAGCGCCGTAGCGGGAGTATATGGTGACAATGAGCAGTTCTTC. This translates into CASSAVAGVYGDNEQFF. The chain uses TRBV9 and TRBJ2-1; 9 bases are a match to TRBD2. V was clipped by 3 bases and J by 5 bases; unmatched bases: 12. The CDR3 contains 17 residues. The germline V gene encodes CDR1 SGDLS and CDR2 YYNGEE.

The chain couples TRBV28 to TRBJ2-1, with 10 bases aligning to TRBD1. Germline loops: CDR1 MDHEN, CDR2 SYDVKM. The J segment lost 4 bases and the V segment lost 6 bases, leaving 6 bases of the junction unmatched. The CDR3 consists of 15 residues. The CDR3 spells CASSPGTGDYNEQFF. CDR3 sequence (DNA): TGTGCCAGCAGCCCCGGGACAGGGGATTACAATGAGCAGTTCTTC.

V usage is TRBV7-2 and J usage is TRBJ2-1; 11 positions match TRBD2. The CDR3 runs to 17 residues. The germline gives CDR1 SGHTA, CDR2 FQGNSA. J lost 3 bases, V lost 5 bases, and 9 bases had no gene match. The DNA of the CDR3 is TGTGCCAGCAGCCGAGTAGCGGGGGGGATCTACTACAATGAGCAGTTCTTC. Its translation is CASSRVAGGIYYNEQFF.

The V and J genes are TRBV18 and TRBJ2-1; 9 positions match TRBD2. V gave up 4 bases and J gave up 1 base; unmatched junction bases: 8. CDR1 is KGHSH, CDR2 LQKENI, per germline. CDR3 length: 17 amino acids. CDR3 sequence reads: CASSLYSSGVSYNEQFF. The CDR3, as DNA: TGTGCCAGCTCACTCTACTCTAGCGGGGTGTCCTACAATGAGCAGTTCTTC.

The chain joins TRBV28 to TRBJ2-1; tentatively, D is TRBD2 (7 bases). The CDR3 spans 14 residues. Germline CDR1 and CDR2: MDHEN and SYDVKM. V shed 7 bases and J shed 10 bases, with 20 bases lying between them. CDR3 region: CASTMGGAPREQFF. Here the CDR3 DNA reads TGTGCCAGCACCATGGGGGGGGCTCCACGGGAGCAGTTCTTC.

This rearrangement joins TRBV28 to TRBJ2-7, with 10 bases that match TRBD1. The CDR3 totals 14 residues. Germline V gene lookup returns CDR1 MDHEN and CDR2 SYDVKM. Trimming cost V 6 bases and J 6 bases; bases outside gene matches: 8. The chain's CDR3 is CASSLTDRGLEQYF. The CDR3 region has the DNA TGTGCCAGCAGCCTCACCGACAGGGGGCTCGAGCAGTACTTC.

The chain combines TRBV7-9 with TRBJ2-2; D might be TRBD1 (6 bases). CDR1 is SEHNR and CDR2 is FQNEAQ in the germline V gene (reference sequence). The CDR3 contains 15 residues. V shed 4 bases and J shed 4 bases, with 13 bases lying between them. CDR3 residues: CASSSTDRPTGELFF. CDR3 sequence (DNA): TGTGCCAGCAGCTCAACCGACAGGCCCACCGGGGAGCTGTTTTTT.

The CDR3 sequence: CASSFRSSLSYEQYF. The CDR3 nucleotides are TGTGCCAGCAGTTTTCGGTCCTCTTTATCCTACGAGCAGTACTTC. The chain has TRBV28 and TRBJ2-7; D unclear. The germline gives CDR1 MDHEN, CDR2 SYDVKM. The V gene lost 3 bases and the J gene lost 1 base, with 13 bases spanning the gap. The CDR3 is 15 amino acids.

This sequence joins TRBV29-1 and TRBJ2-1; 7 bases are a match to TRBD2. The V gene's germline CDR1 is SQVTM and CDR2 ANQGSEA. This CDR3 comprises 14 residues. V dropped 5 bases and J dropped 4; count of bases not matched to a gene: 8. CDR3 sequence reads: CSVSGAARYNEQFF. The CDR3 DNA sequence: TGCAGCGTTAGCGGGGCCGCGCGGTACAATGAGCAGTTCTTC.

V is TRBV7-2 and J is TRBJ2-5; D is unclear. In germline, CDR1 is SGHTA, CDR2 FQGNSA. The CDR3 has 15 amino acids. Trimming left V 1 base short and J 3 bases short, with 12 bases between. CDR3 in DNA: TGTGCCAGCAGCTTAGATTCTGGAAGCGAAGAGACCCAGTACTTC. Translation gives CASSLDSGSEETQYF.

This chain links TRBV7-2 with TRBJ2-7; tentative D call: TRBD1 (6 bases). Trimming pared 1 base from V and 6 bases from J, leaving 10 bases between. CDR3 size: 13 residues. Germline CDR1 SGHTA, CDR2 FQGNSA. CDR3 sequence reads: CASSLGTGREQYF. In nucleotides, the CDR3 is TGTGCCAGCAGCTTAGGAACAGGGCGCGAGCAGTACTTC.

In its sample, this clone was seen a few times. The rearrangement links TRBV6-5 to TRBJ2-7, with 9 bases fitting TRBD1. Looked up from germline, CDR1 is MNHEY and CDR2 is SVGAGI. The J segment lost 7 bases and the V segment lost 2 bases, leaving 6 bases of the junction unmatched. This CDR3 contains 14 residues. For the CDR3, the DNA is TGTGCCAGCAGTTACGGGGGACAGGGAGCTGAGCAGTACTTC. Protein product: CASSYGGQGAEQYF.

The chain joins TRBV28 to TRBJ2-7; D possibly corresponds to TRBD1 (6 bases). CDR1 and CDR2 from the germline V gene are MDHEN and SYDVKM. V lost 5 bases to trimming and J lost 4 bases, with 21 bases between them. The CDR3 contains 16 residues. This CDR3 is CASSGLGPEQGYEQYF. CDR3 DNA: TGTGCCAGCAGTGGCCTCGGGCCGGAGCAGGGGTACGAGCAGTACTTC. Variable domain in full (rest from reference TRBV28 and TRBJ2-7): DVKVTQSSRYLVKRTGEKVFLECVQDMDHENMFWYRQDPGLGLRLIYFSYDVKMKEKGDIPEGYSVSREKKERFSLILESASTNQTSMYLCASSGLGPEQGYEQYFGPGTRLTVT.